This paragraph covers one T cell receptor beta chain sequence. TCRdb's copy holds only in-frame clones and misses some; the assay was immunoSEQ multiplex PCR. The sample lists 45,000 to 55,000 clones, approximately 85% occurring once. The sample originates from a study of T cell changes during pregnancy in multiple sclerosis. The CDR3 runs to 13 residues. V was trimmed by 3 bases and J by 11 bases, leaving 16 bases between them. Germline loops: CDR1 SEHNR, CDR2 FQNEAQ (reference sequence). The source of this sequence is a female donor with multiple sclerosis, enrolled in a pregnancy study. The specimen comprised CD4+ T cells from peripheral blood mononuclear cells, sampled in the second trimester of pregnancy. The V and J genes are TRBV7-9 and TRBJ1-1; D is unresolved. This chain's CDR3 is CASSLVPGAEAFF. CDR3 coding DNA: TGTGCCAGCAGCTTGGTTCCGGGAGCGGAGGCTTTCTTT.